This T cell receptor (beta chain) was sequenced during a study of shared T cell receptors in the human thymus. The table came from immunoSEQ multiplex PCR; TCRdb's copy has only in-frame clones and leaves some out. Among 650,000 to 950,000 clones, over 75% were seen once, and the ten largest hold more than 0.008%. This CDR3 is built from 14 residues. The J segment lost 8 bases and the V segment lost 6 bases, leaving 8 bases of the junction unmatched. Germline V gene lookup returns CDR1 SGHRS and CDR2 YFSETQ. This sample also appeared in a second study, on human thymus T cells. Per that study: Having surgery to correct congenital heart defects, healthy Finnish infants acted as the donors. Corrective heart surgery yielded resections, and these provided the thymus tissue. It looked as if thymic and blood repertoires used V and J genes in a biased way. A high degree of thymic repertoire overlap among unrelated individuals was reported in related research.

Sequenced material: thymocytes. This clonotype originated in a girl under three years old with a congenital heart defect. The V call is TRBV5-1, the J call TRBJ2-1; 10 bases align to TRBD2. In DNA form, the CDR3 reads TGCGCCAGCACTATTAGCGGGGGGAAAGATGAGCAGTTCTTC. This sequence encodes CASTISGGKDEQFF.